One T cell receptor (beta chain) is described in this entry. Antigen: not known. These data originate in a study of CD8+ T cells in alopecia areata. Study in general: The SALT score measured affected scalp surface percentage in treated patients.

Germline CDR1 and CDR2: MNHEY and SVGAGI. V lost 2 bases and J lost 12; bases outside the gene matches: 6. The CDR3 totals 14 residues. Findings and limits, study-wide: Lesional scalp exceeded normal scalp in clonality, especially in alopecia totalis/universalis.

Treatment here: oral pan-JAK inhibitor, 5-10 mg twice daily. Peripheral blood and lesional scalp punch biopsies were taken from alopecia areata patients. Investigators isolated RNA and reverse transcribed it into cDNA to act as the sequencing template. Method: immunoSEQ multiplex PCR; TCRdb's copy keeps in-frame clones and lacks some. The data hold 130,000 or so clones, with 86% observed a single time. The chain links TRBV6-5 to TRBJ2-1; 11 bases are shared with TRBD1. This receptor was obtained from a human donor with alopecia areata. This material consisted of CD8+ T cells sorted from blood, taken at week 4, from a patient treated with tofacitinib. The CDR3 spells CASSYGTGGMGQFF. The DNA for the CDR3 is TGTGCCAGCAGTTACGGGACAGGGGGAATGGGGCAGTTCTTC.